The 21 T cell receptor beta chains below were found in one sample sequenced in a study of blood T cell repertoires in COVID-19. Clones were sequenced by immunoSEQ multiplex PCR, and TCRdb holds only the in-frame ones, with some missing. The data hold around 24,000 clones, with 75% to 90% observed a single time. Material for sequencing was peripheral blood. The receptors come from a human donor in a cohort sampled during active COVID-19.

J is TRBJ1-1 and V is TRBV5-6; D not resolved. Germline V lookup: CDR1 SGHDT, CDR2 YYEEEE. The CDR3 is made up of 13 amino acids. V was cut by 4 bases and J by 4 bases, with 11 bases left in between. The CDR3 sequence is CASSITPSTEAFF. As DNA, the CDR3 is TGTGCCAGCAGCATTACACCCAGCACTGAAGCTTTCTTT.

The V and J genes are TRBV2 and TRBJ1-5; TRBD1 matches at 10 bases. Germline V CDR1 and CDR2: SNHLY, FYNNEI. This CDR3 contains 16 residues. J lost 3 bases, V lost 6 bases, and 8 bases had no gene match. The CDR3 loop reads CASRLGQGGLNQPQHF. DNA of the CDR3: TGTGCCAGCAGACTAGGACAGGGGGGCCTCAATCAGCCCCAGCATTTT.

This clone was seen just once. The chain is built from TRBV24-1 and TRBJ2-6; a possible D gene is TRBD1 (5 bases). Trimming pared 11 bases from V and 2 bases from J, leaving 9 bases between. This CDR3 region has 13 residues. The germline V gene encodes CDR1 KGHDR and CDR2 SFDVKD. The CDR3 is CAIQGPGANVLTF. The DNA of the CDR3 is TGTGCCATCCAGGGCCCTGGGGCCAACGTCCTGACTTTC.

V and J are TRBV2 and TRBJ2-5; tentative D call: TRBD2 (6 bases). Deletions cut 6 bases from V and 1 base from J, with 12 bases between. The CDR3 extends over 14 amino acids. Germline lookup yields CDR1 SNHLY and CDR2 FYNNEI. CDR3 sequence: CASRRDSSQETQYF. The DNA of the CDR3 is TGTGCCAGCAGGCGGGACTCTTCCCAAGAGACCCAGTACTTC.

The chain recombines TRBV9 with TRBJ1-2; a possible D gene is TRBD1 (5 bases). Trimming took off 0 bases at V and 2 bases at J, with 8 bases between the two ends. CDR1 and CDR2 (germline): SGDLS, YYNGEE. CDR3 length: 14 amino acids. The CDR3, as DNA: TGTGCCAGCAGCGTAGCTAGGGGAAACTATGGCTACACCTTC. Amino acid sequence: CASSVARGNYGYTF.

This CDR3 is CASSQERESSYNSPLHF. As DNA, the CDR3 is TGTGCCAGCAGCCAAGAAAGGGAGAGCTCCTATAATTCACCCCTCCACTTT. The V and J genes are TRBV3-1 (or the pseudogene TRBV3-2) and TRBJ1-6; D unclear. This CDR3 contains 17 residues. Germline-derived CDR1 and CDR2 are LGHDT and YNNKEL (reference sequence). V was trimmed by 0 bases and J by 0 bases, leaving 9 bases between them.

CDR3 coding DNA: TGTGCCAGCAGCTTAGCATCCGGGACAGGGACCTACGAGCAGTACTTC. Its protein is CASSLASGTGTYEQYF. The J gene is TRBJ2-7, the V gene TRBV7-9; 9 nucleotides match TRBD1. This CDR3 spans 16 amino acids. CDR1 is SEHNR, CDR2 FQNEAQ, per germline (reference sequence). V gave up 0 bases and J gave up 2 bases; unmatched junction bases: 5.

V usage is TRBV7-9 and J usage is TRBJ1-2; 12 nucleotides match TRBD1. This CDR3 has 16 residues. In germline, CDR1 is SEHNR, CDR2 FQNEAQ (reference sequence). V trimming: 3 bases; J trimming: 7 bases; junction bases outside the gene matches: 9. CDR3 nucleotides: TGTGCCAGCAGCTTGGACCCGGGACAGGGGGCGGGTGGCTACACCTTC. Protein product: CASSLDPGQGAGGYTF.

CDR3 residues: CASSSGQTYEQYF. The CDR3 coding sequence is TGTGCCAGCAGCTCGGGTCAGACCTACGAGCAGTACTTC. The chain employs TRBV7-2 and TRBJ2-7; D unclear. The CDR3 has 13 amino acids. The germline V gene has CDR1 SGHTA and CDR2 FQGNSA. V was clipped by 4 bases and J by 2 bases, with 9 bases between them.

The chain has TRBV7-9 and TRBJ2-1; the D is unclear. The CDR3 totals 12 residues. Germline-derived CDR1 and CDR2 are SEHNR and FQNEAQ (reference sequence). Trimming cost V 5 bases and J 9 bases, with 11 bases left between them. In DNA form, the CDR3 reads TGTGCCAGCAGCCTAGACACCCCTGAGCAGTTCTTC. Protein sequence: CASSLDTPEQFF.

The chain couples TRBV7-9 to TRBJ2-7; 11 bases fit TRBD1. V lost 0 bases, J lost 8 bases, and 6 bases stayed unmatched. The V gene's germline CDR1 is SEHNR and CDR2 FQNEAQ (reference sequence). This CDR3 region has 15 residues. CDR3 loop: CASSLAGTGGYQQYF. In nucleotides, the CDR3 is TGTGCCAGCAGCTTAGCTGGGACAGGGGGATACCAGCAGTACTTC.

In DNA, the CDR3 is TGTGCCAGCAGCTTAGGCCCCACCTTAACAGGGGACAACTACAATGAGCAGTTCTTC. Its translation is CASSLGPTLTGDNYNEQFF. J is TRBJ2-1 and V is TRBV7-8, with 7 bases fitting TRBD1. Germline V gives CDR1 SGHVS, CDR2 FQNEAQ. V shed 1 base and J 3 bases; nucleotides not matched to a gene: 15. The CDR3 is 19 amino acids.

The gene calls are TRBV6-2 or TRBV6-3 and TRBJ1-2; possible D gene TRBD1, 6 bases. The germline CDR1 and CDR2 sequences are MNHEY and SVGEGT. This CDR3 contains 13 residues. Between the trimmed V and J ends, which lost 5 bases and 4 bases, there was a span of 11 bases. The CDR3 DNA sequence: TGTGCCAGCAGTCCCGACAGGACCTATGGCTACACCTTC. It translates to CASSPDRTYGYTF.

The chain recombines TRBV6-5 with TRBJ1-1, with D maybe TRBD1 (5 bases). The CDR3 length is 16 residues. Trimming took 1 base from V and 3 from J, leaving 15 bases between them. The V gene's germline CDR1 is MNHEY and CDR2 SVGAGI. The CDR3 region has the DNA TGTGCCAGCAGTTACTTGGCCGAGGGGAGGGACACTGAAGCTTTCTTT. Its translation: CASSYLAEGRDTEAFF.

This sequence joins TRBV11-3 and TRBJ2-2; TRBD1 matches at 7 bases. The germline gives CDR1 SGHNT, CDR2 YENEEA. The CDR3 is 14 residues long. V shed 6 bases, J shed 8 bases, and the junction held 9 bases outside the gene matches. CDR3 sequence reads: CASRNDRVTGELFF. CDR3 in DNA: TGTGCCAGCAGAAACGACAGGGTCACGGGGGAGCTGTTTTTT.

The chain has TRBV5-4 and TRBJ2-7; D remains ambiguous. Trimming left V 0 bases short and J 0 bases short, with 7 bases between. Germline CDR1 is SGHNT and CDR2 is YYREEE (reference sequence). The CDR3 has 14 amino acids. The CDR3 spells CASSLEASSYEQYF. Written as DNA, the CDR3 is TGTGCCAGCAGCTTGGAAGCTAGCTCCTACGAGCAGTACTTC.

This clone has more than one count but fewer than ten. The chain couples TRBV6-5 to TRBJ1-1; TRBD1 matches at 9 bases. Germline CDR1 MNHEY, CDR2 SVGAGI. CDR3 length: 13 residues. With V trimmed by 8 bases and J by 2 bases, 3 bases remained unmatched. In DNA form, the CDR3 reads TGTGCCAGCGAGGGACAGGGTAACACTGAAGCTTTCTTT. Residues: CASEGQGNTEAFF.

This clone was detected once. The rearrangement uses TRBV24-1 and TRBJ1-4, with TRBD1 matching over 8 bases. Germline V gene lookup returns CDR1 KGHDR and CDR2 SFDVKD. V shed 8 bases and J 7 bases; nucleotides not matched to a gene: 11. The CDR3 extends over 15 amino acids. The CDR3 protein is CATTRIQGEPEKLFF. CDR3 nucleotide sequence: TGTGCCACCACTAGAATACAGGGGGAACCTGAAAAACTGTTTTTT.

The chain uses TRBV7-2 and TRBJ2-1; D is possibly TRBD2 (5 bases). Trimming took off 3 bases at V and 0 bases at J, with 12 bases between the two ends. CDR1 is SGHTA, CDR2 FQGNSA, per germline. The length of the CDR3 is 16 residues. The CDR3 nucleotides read TGTGCCAGCAGCTTGATGGACTCGCGCTCCTACAATGAGCAGTTCTTC. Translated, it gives CASSLMDSRSYNEQFF.

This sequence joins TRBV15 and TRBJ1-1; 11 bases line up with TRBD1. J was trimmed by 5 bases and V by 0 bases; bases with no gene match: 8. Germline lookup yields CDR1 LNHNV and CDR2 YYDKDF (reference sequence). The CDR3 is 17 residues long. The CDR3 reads CATSRDGQGAGRTEAFF. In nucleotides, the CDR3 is TGTGCCACCAGCAGAGATGGACAGGGGGCCGGGAGGACTGAAGCTTTCTTT. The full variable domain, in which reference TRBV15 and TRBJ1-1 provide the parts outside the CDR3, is DAMVIQNPRYQVTQFGKPVTLSCSQTLNHNVMYWYQQKSSQAPKLLFHYYDKDFNNEADTPDNFQSRRPNTSFCFLDIRSPGLGDTAMYLCATSRDGQGAGRTEAFFGQGTRLTVV.

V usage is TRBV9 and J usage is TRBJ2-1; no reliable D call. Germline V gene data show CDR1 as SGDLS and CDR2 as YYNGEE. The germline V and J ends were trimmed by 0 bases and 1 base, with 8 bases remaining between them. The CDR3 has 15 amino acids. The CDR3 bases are TGTGCCAGCAGCGTAGGAGGAATTTCCTACAATGAGCAGTTCTTC. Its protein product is CASSVGGISYNEQFF.